What follows are 13 T cell receptor beta chains derived from one specimen sequenced in a study of blood T cell repertoires in COVID-19. The protocol was immunoSEQ multiplex PCR, while the TCRdb copy is restricted to in-frame clones and leaves out a portion. This table has about 4,400 clones, roughly 80% appearing once. Sequencing used peripheral blood. Receptor source: a human donor with active or convalescent COVID-19. The donor label of this sample is uncertain.

The rearrangement joins TRBV5-1 to TRBJ2-7; 8 nucleotides agree with TRBD1. This CDR3 has 16 residues. With 1 base clipped from V and 6 bases from J, the junction kept 12 bases outside the gene matches. The V gene's germline CDR1 is SGHRS and CDR2 YFSETQ. The chain's CDR3 is CASSLSLPQGAAEQYF. The CDR3 DNA reads as TGCGCCAGCAGCTTGTCCCTCCCCCAGGGGGCGGCCGAGCAGTACTTC.

This clone was detected once. The J gene is TRBJ1-4, the V gene TRBV30; D gene unclear. Between the trimmed V and J ends, which lost 7 bases and 4 bases, there was a span of 13 bases. Per germline, CDR1 GTSNPN and CDR2 SVGIG (reference sequence). The CDR3 is 13 amino acids. This CDR3 is CASGRQNNEKLFF. The CDR3 DNA sequence: TGTGCCTCAGGCCGGCAGAATAATGAAAAACTGTTTTTT.

This clone showed up just a few times. CDR3 in amino acids: CASSRDRGYQPQHF. CDR3 coding DNA: TGTGCCAGCAGCAGGGACAGGGGGTATCAGCCCCAGCATTTT. V usage is TRBV6-5 and J usage is TRBJ1-5; 11 positions agree with TRBD1. Germline loops: CDR1 MNHEY, CDR2 SVGAGI. After removal of 6 bases from V and 5 bases from J, the junction contained 3 bases not matched to a gene. The CDR3 spans 14 residues.

The chain has TRBV19 and TRBJ2-1, with a weak D call TRBD1 (6 bases). Germline V gene sequence: CDR1 LNHDA, CDR2 SQIVND (reference sequence). This CDR3 spans 15 amino acids. V shed 6 bases and J shed 1 base, with 13 bases lying between them. The chain's CDR3 is CASRQTGPSYNEQFF. The CDR3 nucleotides read TGTGCCAGTAGACAGACAGGCCCTTCCTACAATGAGCAGTTCTTC.

CDR3 region: CATSRWEGGTDTQYF. For the CDR3, the DNA is TGTGCCACCAGTAGGTGGGAGGGTGGCACAGATACGCAGTATTTT. The gene calls are TRBV24-1 and TRBJ2-3; the match to TRBD2 covers 7 bases. Germline CDR1 KGHDR, CDR2 SFDVKD. This CDR3 contains 15 residues. J gave up 1 base and V 6 bases, and 6 bases lay outside the gene matches.

The CDR3 sequence is CASSGGLGTDTQYF. The CDR3 coding sequence is TGTGCCAGCAGCGGGGGACTAGGAACAGATACGCAGTATTTT. This chain links TRBV5-4 with TRBJ2-3; 8 positions agree with TRBD2. Unmatched junction bases numbered 4, after V lost 4 bases and J lost 3 bases. This CDR3 is 14 amino acids long. Germline CDR1 and CDR2: SGHNT and YYREEE (reference sequence). The full variable domain, rest sourced from reference TRBV5-4 and TRBJ2-3, is ETGVTQSPTHLIKTRGQQVTLRCSSQSGHNTVSWYQQALGQGPQFIFQYYREEENGRGNFPPRFSGLQFPNYSSELNVNALELDDSALYLCASSGGLGTDTQYFGPGTRLTVL.

This clone turned up a few times. V and J are TRBV25-1 and TRBJ2-2, with 9 bases matching TRBD2. The germline gives CDR1 MGHDK, CDR2 SYGVNS. The V and J ends lost 5 bases and 13 bases, in that order; junction bases with no gene match: 5. The CDR3 is 12 amino acids. Written as DNA, the CDR3 is TGTGCCAGCAGTCAAGCGGGAGGTGGGCTGTTTTTT. Its protein product is CASSQAGGGLFF. Full variable domain (remainder filled in from reference TRBV25-1 and TRBJ2-2): EADIYQTPRYLVIGTGKKITLECSQTMGHDKMYWYQQDPGMELHLIHYSYGVNSTEKGDLSSESTVSRIRTEHFPLTLESARPSHTSQYLCASSQAGGGLFFGEGSRLTVL.

The V and J genes are TRBV28 and TRBJ2-6; the D is unclear. CDR1 is MDHEN, CDR2 SYDVKM, per germline. CDR3 length: 13 residues. The germline V and J ends were trimmed by 9 bases and 0 bases, with 6 bases remaining between them. The CDR3 DNA sequence: TGTGCCAGTGGCATCTCTGGGGCCAACGTCCTGACTTTC. Its protein is CASGISGANVLTF.

V is TRBV7-9 and J is TRBJ2-2; TRBD2 aligns across 8 bases. The CDR3 runs 14 residues. Germline V gene sequence: CDR1 SEHNR, CDR2 FQNEAQ (reference sequence). V dropped 6 bases and J dropped 1; count of bases not matched to a gene: 1. The CDR3 DNA is TGTGCCAGCAGGGCGGGAGGGAACACCGGGGAGCTGTTTTTT. This translates into CASRAGGNTGELFF.

The chain recombines TRBV7-2 with TRBJ2-7, with D perhaps TRBD2 (6 bases). Trimming removed 5 bases at V and 6 bases at J, with 20 bases between. Germline CDR1 is SGHTA and CDR2 is FQGNSA. The CDR3 contains 15 residues. The CDR3 coding sequence is TGTGCCAGCAGCAGTGCTATCGGGAGTTCGTTCGAGCAGTACTTC. Its protein is CASSSAIGSSFEQYF.

The chain recombines TRBV5-1 with TRBJ2-2; 11 bases fit TRBD2. With V trimmed by 1 base and J by 0 bases, 8 bases remained unmatched. The CDR3 totals 19 residues. From germline, CDR1 is SGHRS and CDR2 YFSETQ. For the CDR3, the DNA is TGCGCCAGCAGCTTGTCCGTGACTAGCGGGATGGCGAACACCGGGGAGCTGTTTTTT. Amino acids: CASSLSVTSGMANTGELFF.

The V and J genes are TRBV6-5 and TRBJ2-7; TRBD1 agrees at 8 bases. Trimming removed 4 bases from V and 5 bases from J; junction bases left unmatched: 7. CDR3 length: 14 residues. Germline V gene data show CDR1 as MNHEY and CDR2 as SVGAGI. CDR3 nucleotides: TGTGCCAGCAGTTCGGCAGGGGGCATTGACGAGCAGTACTTC. Protein: CASSSAGGIDEQYF.

The rearrangement links TRBV7-2 to TRBJ2-7; D perhaps matches TRBD2 (5 bases). The germline gives CDR1 SGHTA, CDR2 FQGNSA. V lost 5 bases and J lost 2, with 10 bases in between. This CDR3 comprises 13 residues. The CDR3 DNA follows: TGTGCCAGCAGCCTCCTCGGGACCTACGAGCAGTACTTC. Translation gives CASSLLGTYEQYF.